This T cell receptor beta chain was obtained from a study of regulatory T cells in long-lasting Graves disease. Library construction for TCR beta used iRepertoire HTBI primers and Arm-PCR of CDR3 regions. TCRdb called the multiplex PCR reads again in MiXCR, with one record for every CDR3 protein. The repertoire consists of 320,000 or so distinct CDR3 sequences, with 15% to 20% occurring once and the leading ten covering about 38%. Germline values: CDR1 LNHDA, CDR2 SQIVND (reference sequence). The CDR3 consists of 15 residues. V was trimmed by 0 bases and J by 4 bases, leaving 12 bases between them. Findings and limits, study-wide: Thyroid tissue was not studied; only peripheral blood was.

The time point denotes: newly diagnosed GD, antithyroid drugs for less than 3 months. Following extraction of RNA from PBMCs, that RNA was used to make the TCR library. Staff drew around 10 milliliters of peripheral blood into EDTA tubes. In its sample, this clonotype was seen once. Antigen unknown. The rearrangement links TRBV19 to TRBJ1-1; no clear D gene. Material: peripheral blood mononuclear cells (PBMCs), obtained at new diagnosis, from a patient treated with antithyroid drugs. This receptor was identified in a female donor with Graves disease. Written as DNA, the CDR3 is TGTGCCAGTAGTATAGATAGCCGGCTGAGCACTGAAGCTTTCTTT. Translating it yields CASSIDSRLSTEAFF.